The 21 T cell receptor beta chains below were found in one sample sequenced in a study of T cell responses to AZD1222 COVID-19 vaccine. TCRdb's table, derived via immunoSEQ multiplex PCR, lists solely in-frame clones and lacks some. Here the sample spans 110,000 to 150,000 clones, around 92% being singletons. This specimen was peripheral blood, taken on day 0 of AZD1222 vaccination. Receptor source: an adult in good health.

The rearrangement links TRBV4-3 to TRBJ1-4, with D uncertain. Trimming shortened V by 0 bases and J by 0 bases, and 8 bases separated the two germline ends. The CDR3 sequence is 16 residues long. Germline CDR1 is LGHNA and CDR2 is YSLEER. As DNA, the CDR3 is TGCGCCAGCAGCCAAGATGCCCAGGCAACTAATGAAAAACTGTTTTTT. Translation: CASSQDAQATNEKLFF.

V usage is TRBV19 and J usage is TRBJ1-5; 10 bases fit TRBD1. Trimming removed 4 bases from V and 4 bases from J; junction bases left unmatched: 1. Germline CDR1 is LNHDA and CDR2 is SQIVND (reference sequence). The CDR3 is made up of 14 amino acids. The chain's CDR3 is CASSTDRGNQPQHF. CDR3 in DNA: TGTGCCAGTAGTACGGACAGGGGGAATCAGCCCCAGCATTTT.

The CDR3 is CASSPSGTNEQYF. The CDR3, as DNA: TGTGCCAGCAGCCCATCCGGGACAAACGAGCAGTACTTC. The genes are TRBV7-3 and TRBJ2-7; D may be TRBD1 (6 bases). The CDR3 runs 13 residues. Trimming took off 5 bases at V and 5 bases at J, with 13 bases between the two ends. Germline V CDR1 and CDR2: SGHTA, FQGTGA.

The genes are TRBV3-1 (or the pseudogene TRBV3-2) and TRBJ1-2, with D possibly TRBD1 on 6 matching bases. Per germline, CDR1 LGHDT and CDR2 YNNKEL (reference sequence). Deletions cut 2 bases from V and 6 bases from J, with 7 bases between. The CDR3 sequence is 12 residues long. The CDR3 DNA reads TGTGCCAGCAGCCAAAACAGGGATGGCTACACCTTC. It encodes CASSQNRDGYTF.

The rearrangement uses TRBV4-1 and TRBJ1-2; TRBD1 agrees at 9 bases. V shed 1 base, J shed 5 bases, and the junction held 8 bases outside the gene matches. CDR1 MGHRA and CDR2 YSYEKL come from the germline V gene. There are 16 residues in the CDR3. The CDR3 reads CASSQVGQGSPYGYTF. In nucleotides, the CDR3 is TGCGCCAGCAGCCAAGTGGGACAGGGATCCCCTTATGGCTACACCTTC.

The rearrangement uses TRBV20-1 and TRBJ1-2, with D unclear. This CDR3 has 11 residues. Germline V gives CDR1 DFQATT, CDR2 SNEGSKA (reference sequence). Deletions cut 5 bases from V and 4 bases from J, with 8 bases between. Written as DNA, the CDR3 is TGCAGTGCTCGTCTGTCCTATGGCTACACCTTC. Translation gives CSARLSYGYTF.

The chain couples TRBV6-5 to TRBJ1-5, with D maybe TRBD1 (5 bases). Trimming left V 6 bases short and J 5 bases short, with 11 bases between. Germline V gives CDR1 MNHEY, CDR2 SVGAGI. This CDR3 has 13 residues. CDR3: CASRGVRDQPQHF. The CDR3 DNA reads TGTGCCAGCAGAGGGGTTAGGGATCAGCCCCAGCATTTT.

The V and J genes are TRBV7-2 and TRBJ2-7, with D hard to call. Germline CDR1 and CDR2: SGHTA and FQGNSA. V was trimmed by 1 base and J by 6 bases, leaving 10 bases between them. This CDR3 spans 13 amino acids. CDR3 bases: TGTGCCAGCAGCTTAGATCTGCAGCGCGAGCAGTACTTC. It translates to CASSLDLQREQYF.

CDR3 sequence reads: CASSISQSTDTQYF. DNA for the CDR3: TGTGCCAGTAGTATATCCCAGAGCACAGATACGCAGTATTTT. V usage is TRBV19 and J usage is TRBJ2-3, with D unclear. Trimming left V 2 bases short and J 0 bases short, with 6 bases between. Germline CDR1 LNHDA, CDR2 SQIVND (reference sequence). The CDR3 extends over 14 amino acids.

This clone was counted once. The rearrangement uses TRBV4-1 and TRBJ2-3; D is uncertain. V lost 3 bases, J lost 5 bases, and 12 bases lay in between. Germline CDR1 and CDR2: MGHRA and YSYEKL. This CDR3 is 14 amino acids long. CDR3 in amino acids: CASSHYLGVDTQYF. The CDR3 DNA sequence: TGCGCCAGCAGCCATTATCTTGGGGTAGATACGCAGTATTTT.

The chain employs TRBV6-6 and TRBJ1-1; D might be TRBD1 (6 bases). This CDR3 is built from 14 residues. CDR1 and CDR2 (germline): MNHNY, SVGAGI (reference sequence). The V end was cut by 11 bases, the J end by 1 base, with 17 bases between. The CDR3, as DNA: TGTGCCTGTATGGGGGCGCAGAGGAACACTGAAGCTTTCTTT. As protein: CACMGAQRNTEAFF.

This clone has just a few counts. The chain carries TRBV10-1 and TRBJ2-1; D may be TRBD1 (6 bases). V lost 7 bases and J 8 bases, leaving 18 bases between the germline ends. The CDR3 consists of 14 residues. CDR1 is WNHNN and CDR2 is SYGVQD in the germline V gene (reference sequence). The CDR3 reads CASTPGQPRDEQFF. CDR3 sequence (DNA): TGCGCCAGCACCCCAGGACAGCCTAGGGATGAGCAGTTCTTC.

The CDR3 here is CASSPSSRLAGSYEQYF. DNA of the CDR3: TGTGCCAGCAGCCCATCTAGTAGGCTAGCGGGCTCCTACGAGCAGTACTTC. The chain carries TRBV11-2 and TRBJ2-7, with 8 bases that match TRBD2. Germline CDR1 reads SGHAT; CDR2 reads FQNNGV. This CDR3 spans 17 amino acids. J was trimmed by 0 bases and V by 5 bases; bases with no gene match: 12.

This chain uses TRBV7-9 with TRBJ1-2; D is undetermined. CDR1 SEHNR and CDR2 FQNEAQ come from the germline V gene (reference sequence). V was clipped by 6 bases and J by 6 bases, with 5 bases between them. The CDR3 consists of 10 residues. CDR3 nucleotide sequence: TGTGCCAGCAGTGAGGATGGCTACACCTTC. Translating it yields CASSEDGYTF.

The chain employs TRBV6-2 or TRBV6-3 and TRBJ1-5; D possibly corresponds to TRBD1 (6 bases). The CDR3 is made up of 16 amino acids. Germline values: CDR1 MNHEY, CDR2 SVGEGT. V lost 5 bases and J 0 bases, leaving 14 bases between the germline ends. CDR3 coding DNA: TGTGCCAGCAGTCTACTTCGGACAGTTAGCAATCAGCCCCAGCATTTT. The encoded protein is CASSLLRTVSNQPQHF.

The chain has TRBV12-3 or TRBV12-4 and TRBJ2-3; D gene ambiguous. The CDR3 extends over 13 amino acids. Trimming left V 8 bases short and J 2 bases short, with 11 bases between. CDR3 residues: CASGPADTDTQYF. The CDR3 nucleotides are TGTGCCAGCGGCCCTGCGGACACAGATACGCAGTATTTT.

CDR3 protein: CASSYGGGTGELFF. CDR3 bases: TGTGCCAGTAGTTACGGGGGTGGTACCGGGGAGCTGTTTTTT. The V call is TRBV19, the J call TRBJ2-2; maybe TRBD2 (6 bases). The CDR3 is made up of 14 amino acids. V dropped 5 bases and J dropped 5 bases, with 12 bases sitting between them. Germline V lookup: CDR1 LNHDA, CDR2 SQIVND (reference sequence).

The chain recombines TRBV28 with TRBJ1-1; unclear D gene. V was trimmed by 2 bases and J by 1 base, leaving 11 bases between them. From germline, CDR1 is MDHEN and CDR2 SYDVKM. The CDR3 loop spans 15 amino acids. The CDR3 DNA is TGTGCCAGCAGTTTAACGGGGAGGGAGAACACTGAAGCTTTCTTT. Protein: CASSLTGRENTEAFF.

The chain is built from TRBV4-2 and TRBJ2-1; 9 positions agree with TRBD2. The CDR3 sequence is 15 residues long. Germline lookup yields CDR1 LGHNA and CDR2 YNFKEQ. After removal of 0 bases from V and 7 bases from J, the junction contained 4 bases not matched to a gene. Here the CDR3 DNA reads TGTGCCAGCAGCCAAGAGGGGACTAGCCGGAATGAGCAGTTCTTC. It translates to CASSQEGTSRNEQFF.

This clone was detected only a few times. This sequence joins TRBV6-5 and TRBJ2-7; perhaps D is TRBD1 or TRBD2 (5 bases each). With 6 bases removed from V and 3 bases from J, the gap between germline ends came to 12 bases. This CDR3 comprises 13 residues. Germline values: CDR1 MNHEY, CDR2 SVGAGI. Here the CDR3 reads CASSTGPLYEQYF. CDR3 nucleotides: TGTGCCAGCAGCACGGGACCGCTCTACGAGCAGTACTTC.

This clone has a handful of counts. The V gene is TRBV5-1, the J gene TRBJ2-1, with a tentative D call TRBD2 (5 bases). Trimming took 0 bases from V and 5 from J, leaving 12 bases between them. CDR1 and CDR2 from the germline V gene are SGHRS and YFSETQ. The CDR3 contains 15 residues. The CDR3 reads CASSLAEVADNEQFF. The CDR3 DNA sequence: TGCGCCAGCAGCTTGGCGGAGGTAGCTGACAATGAGCAGTTCTTC.